This record covers a single T cell receptor (beta chain). Germline V gene lookup returns CDR1 MRHNA and CDR2 SNTAGT. V lost 6 bases to trimming and J lost 5 bases; unmatched junction nucleotides: 12. The CDR3 has 15 residues. The sample is drawn from a study of T cells in Graves' hyperthyroidism and ophthalmopathy. The TCR beta CDR3 regions underwent amplification using RNA transcripts as the source. HTBI primers were employed in a first-round RT-PCR of the TCR CDR3. TCRdb fed the multiplex PCR reads into MiXCR, producing one record per CDR3 protein. In the table there are under 400,000 distinct CDR3 sequences, roughly 25% of which are singletons.

This receptor was obtained from a man aged 50-60 years with Graves' hyperthyroidism. The sequenced sample consisted of blood. V gene TRBV6-4 combines with J gene TRBJ1-1; TRBD1 agrees at 7 bases. CDR3: CASRVEDRVETEAFF. The CDR3 DNA sequence: TGTGCCAGCAGAGTAGAAGACAGGGTTGAAACTGAAGCTTTCTTT.